This TCR beta chain is from a study of blood T cell repertoires in COVID-19. Clones were read by immunoSEQ multiplex PCR, and TCRdb kept only the in-frame ones, dropping some. The table has some 120,000 clones, approximately 81% seen once. V lost 5 bases, J lost 6 bases, and 19 bases lay in between. The CDR3 has 15 residues. Germline CDR1 and CDR2: PRHDT and FYEKMQ (reference sequence). Sequencing input: peripheral blood. The chain carries TRBV13 and TRBJ1-1; D remains ambiguous. The TCR originated in a woman in her 30s who had recovered from COVID-19. DNA of the CDR3: TGTGCCAGCAGCATCAGAAATGCATTCCAACCTGAAGCTTTCTTT. Its protein product is CASSIRNAFQPEAFF.